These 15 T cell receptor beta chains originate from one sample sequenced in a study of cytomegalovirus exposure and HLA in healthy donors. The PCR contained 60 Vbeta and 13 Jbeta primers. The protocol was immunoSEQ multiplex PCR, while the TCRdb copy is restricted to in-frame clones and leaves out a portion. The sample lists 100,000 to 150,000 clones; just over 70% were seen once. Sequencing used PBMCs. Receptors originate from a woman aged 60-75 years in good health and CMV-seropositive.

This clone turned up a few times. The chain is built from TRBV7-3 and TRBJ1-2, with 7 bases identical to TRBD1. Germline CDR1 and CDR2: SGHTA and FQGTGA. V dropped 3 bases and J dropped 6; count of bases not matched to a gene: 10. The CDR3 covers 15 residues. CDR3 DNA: TGTGCCAGCAGCTTGTACGGGACAGCAGTCAATGGCTACACCTTC. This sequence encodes CASSLYGTAVNGYTF.

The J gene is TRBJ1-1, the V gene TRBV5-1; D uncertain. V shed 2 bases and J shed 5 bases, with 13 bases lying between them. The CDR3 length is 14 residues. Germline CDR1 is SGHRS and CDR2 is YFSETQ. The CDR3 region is CASSFGQTMTEAFF. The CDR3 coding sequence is TGCGCCAGCAGCTTTGGCCAGACAATGACTGAAGCTTTCTTT.

The CDR3 sequence is CASSQDNAGQGPQHF. The DNA for the CDR3 is TGTGCCAGCAGCCAAGATAATGCAGGCCAAGGGCCCCAGCATTTT. This chain uses TRBV4-2 with TRBJ1-5; D is unclear. This CDR3 region has 15 residues. V was trimmed by 0 bases and J by 9 bases, leaving 15 bases between them. Per germline, CDR1 LGHNA and CDR2 YNFKEQ.

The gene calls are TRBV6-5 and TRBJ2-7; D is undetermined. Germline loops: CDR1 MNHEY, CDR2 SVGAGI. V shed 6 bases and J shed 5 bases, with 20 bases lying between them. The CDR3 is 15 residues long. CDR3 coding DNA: TGTGCCAGCAGCCTACAGTGGGTAAAGAGAGACGAGCAGTACTTC. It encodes CASSLQWVKRDEQYF.

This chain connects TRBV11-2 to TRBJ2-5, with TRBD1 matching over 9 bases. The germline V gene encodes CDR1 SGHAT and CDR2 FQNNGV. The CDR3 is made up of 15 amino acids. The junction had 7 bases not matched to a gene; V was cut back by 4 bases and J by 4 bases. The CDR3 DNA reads TGTGCCAGCAGCTCACCGGGACAGGGAGTAGAGACCCAGTACTTC. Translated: CASSSPGQGVETQYF.

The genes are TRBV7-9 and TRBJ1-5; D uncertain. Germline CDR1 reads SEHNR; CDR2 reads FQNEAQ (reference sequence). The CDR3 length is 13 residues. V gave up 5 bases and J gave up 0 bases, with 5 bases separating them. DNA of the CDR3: TGTGCCAGCAGCCGTAATAGCAATCAGCCCCAGCATTTT. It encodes CASSRNSNQPQHF.

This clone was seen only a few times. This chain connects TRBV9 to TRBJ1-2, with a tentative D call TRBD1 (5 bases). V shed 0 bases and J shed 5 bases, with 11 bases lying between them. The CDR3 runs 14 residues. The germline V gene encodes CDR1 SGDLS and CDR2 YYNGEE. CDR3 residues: CASSVGGGEYGYTF. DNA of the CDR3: TGTGCCAGCAGCGTAGGGGGGGGAGAGTATGGCTACACCTTC. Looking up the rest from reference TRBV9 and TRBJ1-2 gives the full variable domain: DSGVTQTPKHLITATGQRVTLRCSPRSGDLSVYWYQQSLDQGLQFLIQYYNGEERAKGNILERFSAQQFPDLHSELNLSSLELGDSALYFCASSVGGGEYGYTFGSGTRLTVV.

CDR3 amino acids: CASSPLPGTGRTGELFF. The CDR3 bases are TGTGCCAGCTCGCCCCTCCCCGGGACAGGGAGAACCGGGGAGCTGTTTTTT. The V gene is TRBV18, the J gene TRBJ2-2, with 9 nucleotides matching TRBD1. The junction had 13 bases not matched to a gene; V was cut back by 6 bases and J by 5 bases. There are 17 residues in the CDR3. CDR1 KGHSH and CDR2 LQKENI come from the germline V gene.

This CDR3 is CASSFGERRSPLHF. DNA for the CDR3: TGTGCCAGCAGCTTCGGTGAACGGAGGTCACCCCTCCACTTT. This rearrangement joins TRBV7-9 to TRBJ1-6; D gene unclear. Germline CDR1 SEHNR, CDR2 FQNEAQ (reference sequence). The germline V and J ends were trimmed by 3 bases and 10 bases, with 13 bases remaining between them. This CDR3 has 14 amino acids.

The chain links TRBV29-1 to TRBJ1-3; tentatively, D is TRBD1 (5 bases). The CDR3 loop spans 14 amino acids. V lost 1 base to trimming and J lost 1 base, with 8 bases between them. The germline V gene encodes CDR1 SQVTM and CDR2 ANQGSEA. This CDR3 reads CSVEGGDSGNTIYF. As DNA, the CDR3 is TGCAGCGTTGAAGGGGGGGATTCTGGAAACACCATATATTTT.

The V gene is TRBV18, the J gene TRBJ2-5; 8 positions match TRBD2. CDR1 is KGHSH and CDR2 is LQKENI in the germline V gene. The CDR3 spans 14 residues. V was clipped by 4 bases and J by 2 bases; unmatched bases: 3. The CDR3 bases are TGTGCCAGCTCACTTGGCGGGGGGCAAGAGACCCAGTACTTC. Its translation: CASSLGGGQETQYF.

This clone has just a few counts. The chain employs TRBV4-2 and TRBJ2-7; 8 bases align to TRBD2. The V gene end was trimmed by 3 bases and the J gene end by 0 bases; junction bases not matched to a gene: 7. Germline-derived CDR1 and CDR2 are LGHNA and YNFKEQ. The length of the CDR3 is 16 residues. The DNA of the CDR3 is TGTGCCAGCAGCCAGGCCGGGACTAGAAGCTCCTACGAGCAGTACTTC. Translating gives CASSQAGTRSSYEQYF.

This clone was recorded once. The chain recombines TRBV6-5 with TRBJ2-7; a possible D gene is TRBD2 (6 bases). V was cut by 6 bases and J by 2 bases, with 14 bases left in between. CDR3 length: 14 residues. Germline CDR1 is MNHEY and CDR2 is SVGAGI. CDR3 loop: CASRRGASAYEQYF. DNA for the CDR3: TGTGCCAGCAGGCGGGGCGCATCGGCCTACGAGCAGTACTTC.

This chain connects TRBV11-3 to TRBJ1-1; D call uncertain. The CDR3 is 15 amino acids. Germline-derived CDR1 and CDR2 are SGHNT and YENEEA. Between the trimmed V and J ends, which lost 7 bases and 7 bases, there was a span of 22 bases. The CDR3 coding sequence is TGTGCCAGCACCCCGGGAGTACGGGATGATTTTGAAGCTTTCTTT. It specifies CASTPGVRDDFEAFF.

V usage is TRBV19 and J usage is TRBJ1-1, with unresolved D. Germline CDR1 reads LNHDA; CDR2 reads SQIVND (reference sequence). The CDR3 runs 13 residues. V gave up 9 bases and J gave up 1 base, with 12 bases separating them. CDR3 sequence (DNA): TGTGCCAGCCGAGGGCGGGCGAACACTGAAGCTTTCTTT. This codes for CASRGRANTEAFF.